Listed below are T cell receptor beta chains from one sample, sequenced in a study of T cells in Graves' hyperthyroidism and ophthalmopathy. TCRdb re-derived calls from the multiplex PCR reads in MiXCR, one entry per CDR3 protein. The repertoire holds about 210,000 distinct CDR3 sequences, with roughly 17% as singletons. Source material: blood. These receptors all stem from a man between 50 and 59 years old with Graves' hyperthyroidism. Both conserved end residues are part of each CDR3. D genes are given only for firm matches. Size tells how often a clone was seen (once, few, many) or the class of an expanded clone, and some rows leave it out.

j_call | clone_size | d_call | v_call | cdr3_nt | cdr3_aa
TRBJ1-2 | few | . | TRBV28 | TGTGCCAGCAGCCTCTTAATATTCTCGGGGAGGGGGAAGAATGGCTACACCTTC | CASSLLIFSGRGKNGYTF
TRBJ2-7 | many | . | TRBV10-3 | TGTGCCATCAGTGGAGAACCGAGCTCCTACGAGCAGTACTTC | CAISGEPSSYEQYF
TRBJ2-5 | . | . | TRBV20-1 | TGCAGTGCTAGAGATCGGACTAGGGGGCAAGAGACCCAGTACTTC | CSARDRTRGQETQYF
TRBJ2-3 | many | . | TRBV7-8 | TGTGCCAGCAGCTTAGTTTCATTTGGGACTTGGGATACGCAGTATTTT | CASSLVSFGTWDTQYF
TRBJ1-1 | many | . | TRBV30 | TGTGCCTGGAGTGACTCCTACACAATCCCCACTGAAGCTTTCTTT | CAWSDSYTIPTEAFF
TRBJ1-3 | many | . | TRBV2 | TGTGCCAGCAGTGACGGTTGGAGCTCTGGAAACACCATATATTTT | CASSDGWSSGNTIYF
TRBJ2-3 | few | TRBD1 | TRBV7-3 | TGTGCCAGCAGCCCCTCCAGGGGGCGAAGCACAGATACGCAGTATTTT | CASSPSRGRSTDTQYF
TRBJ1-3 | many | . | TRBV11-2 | TGTGCCAGCAGCCTACTCCGGGGGCGGACTGGAAACACCATATATTTT | CASSLLRGRTGNTIYF
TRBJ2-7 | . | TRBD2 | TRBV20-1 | TGCAGTGCTTGGGGTAGCGGGCTTTCCTACGAGCAGTACTTC | CSAWGSGLSYEQYF
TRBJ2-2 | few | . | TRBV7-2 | TGTGCCAGCAGCTTAAGGCGCTCGAACACCGGGGAGCTGTTTTTT | CASSLRRSNTGELFF
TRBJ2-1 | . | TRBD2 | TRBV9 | TGTGCCAGCAGCGCGACTAGCGGGATTCAGCAGTTCTTC | CASSATSGIQQFF
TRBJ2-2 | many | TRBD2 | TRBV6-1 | TGTGCCAGCAGTGAGGTTCCAGCGGGAGGGCCTCGCACCGGGGAGCTGTTTTTT | CASSEVPAGGPRTGELFF
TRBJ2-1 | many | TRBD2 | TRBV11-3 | TGTGCCAGCAGCTCGGACCTGGGACTAGCGGGATACTCTTACAATGAGCAGTTCTTC | CASSSDLGLAGYSYNEQFF
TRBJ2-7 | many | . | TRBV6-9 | TGTGCCAGCAGTTATTCCCAGGGCCTGGCCTACGAGCAGTACTTC | CASSYSQGLAYEQYF
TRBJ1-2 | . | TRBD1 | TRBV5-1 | TGCGCCAGCAGCATACAGGGGCTATATGGCTACACCTTC | CASSIQGLYGYTF
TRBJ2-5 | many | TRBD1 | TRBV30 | TGTGCTCCAGTTGGGACAGGAGTAGGGAACCAAGAGACCCAGTACTTC | CAPVGTGVGNQETQYF
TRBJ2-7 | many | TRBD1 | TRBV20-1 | TGCAGTGCGGAAAGACAGGGGCAGACCTACGAGCAGTACTTC | CSAERQGQTYEQYF
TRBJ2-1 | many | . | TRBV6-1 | TGTGCCAGCACTCCTAACTTCCATGAGCAGTTCTTC | CASTPNFHEQFF
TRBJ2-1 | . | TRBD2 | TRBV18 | TGTGCCAGCTCACCGGGACTAGCGGCTAACAATGAGCAGTTCTTC | CASSPGLAANNEQFF
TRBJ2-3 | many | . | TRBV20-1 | TGCAGTGCTAGAGGGCCCACTACGCAGTATTTT | CSARGPTTQYF
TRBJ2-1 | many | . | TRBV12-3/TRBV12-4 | TGTGCCAGCAGTTTGGGCCGGGACTCCTTCTCCTACAATGAGCAGTTCTTC | CASSLGRDSFSYNEQFF
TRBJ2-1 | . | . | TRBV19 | TGTGCCAGTAGTATTAGAGGACTGTATTACAATGAGCAGTTCTTC | CASSIRGLYYNEQFF
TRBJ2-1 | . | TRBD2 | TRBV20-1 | TGCAGTGCGCAGACTCCGCGGGGGTACAATGAGCAGTTCTTC | CSAQTPRGYNEQFF
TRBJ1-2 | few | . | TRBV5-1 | TGCGCCAGCAGCTTGGTTCCCGACGAGTACTATGGCTACACCTTC | CASSLVPDEYYGYTF
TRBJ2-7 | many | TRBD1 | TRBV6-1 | TGTGCCAGCAGTGCGGACAGGAGCTCCTACGAGCAGTACTTC | CASSADRSSYEQYF
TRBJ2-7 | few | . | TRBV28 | TGTGCCAGCAGTTTCCCCCAGGAACCTAGCTCCTACGAGCAGTACTTC | CASSFPQEPSSYEQYF
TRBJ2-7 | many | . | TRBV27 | TGTGCCAGCAGCCCGCATTACGGAGCCTACGAGCAGTACTTC | CASSPHYGAYEQYF
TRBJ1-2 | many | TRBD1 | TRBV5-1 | TGCGCCAGCAGCTTTGTGCCGGGACAGGGAAGTGGCTACACCTTC | CASSFVPGQGSGYTF
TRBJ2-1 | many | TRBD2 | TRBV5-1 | TGCGCCAGCAGCTTGGCTAGCGGGATGGATGAGCAGTTCTTC | CASSLASGMDEQFF
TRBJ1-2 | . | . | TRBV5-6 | TGTGCCAGCAGCAGGGGGGGAGGCTACACCTTC | CASSRGGGYTF
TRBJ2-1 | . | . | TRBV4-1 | TGCGCCAGCAGCCAAGAAGTGACTTATAGCGTGTCGCCCCGCAATGAGCAGTTCTTC | CASSQEVTYSVSPRNEQFF
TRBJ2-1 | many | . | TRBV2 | TGTGCCAGCAGTGAGGGACACAGCTCCTACAATGAGCAGTTCTTC | CASSEGHSSYNEQFF
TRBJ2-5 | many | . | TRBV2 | TGTGCCAGCAGTGTTGCAGAGACCCAGTACTTC | CASSVAETQYF
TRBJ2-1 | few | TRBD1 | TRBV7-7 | TGTGCTAGCAGCCTCAATCCCTGGACAGGGGATGAGCAGTTCTTC | CASSLNPWTGDEQFF
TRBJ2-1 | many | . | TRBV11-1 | TGTGCCAGCAGCTCTGACACTCCCTACAATGAGCAGTTCTTC | CASSSDTPYNEQFF
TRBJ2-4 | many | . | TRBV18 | TGTGCCAGCTCAACAGGGCCCTCGGCCAAAAACATTCAGTACTTC | CASSTGPSAKNIQYF
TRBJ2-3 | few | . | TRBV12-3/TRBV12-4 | TGTGCCAGCAGCCCACTAGGGTATACGCAGTATTTT | CASSPLGYTQYF
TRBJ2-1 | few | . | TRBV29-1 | TGCAGCGTTTTAGGGGGGAGCATTTACAATGAGCAGTTCTTC | CSVLGGSIYNEQFF
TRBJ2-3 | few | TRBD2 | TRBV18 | TGTGCCAGCTCACCACGGGCGGGAGGGAGCACAGATACGCAGTATTTT | CASSPRAGGSTDTQYF
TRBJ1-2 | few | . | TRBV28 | TGTGCCAGCTCCATGGGGTTATACGGCTACACCTTC | CASSMGLYGYTF
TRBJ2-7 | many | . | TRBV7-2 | TGTGCCAGCAGCTTATCGGCAGGGCACTACGAGCAGTACTTC | CASSLSAGHYEQYF
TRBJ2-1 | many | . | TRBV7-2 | TGTGCCAGCAGCCGCCTCTTAGGGGCGTACAATGAGCAGTTCTTC | CASSRLLGAYNEQFF
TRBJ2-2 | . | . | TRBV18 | TGTGCCAGCTCCTATACAGCCAATTCGAACACCGGGGAGCTGTTTTTT | CASSYTANSNTGELFF
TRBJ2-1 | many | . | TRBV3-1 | TGTGCCAGCAGCCAAGGAGCCCCGGAGCAGTTCTTC | CASSQGAPEQFF
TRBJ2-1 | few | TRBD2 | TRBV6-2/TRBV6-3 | TGTGCCAGCAGTGCACGTCCGGGACTAGCGGGAGGGTATGAGCAGTTCTTC | CASSARPGLAGGYEQFF
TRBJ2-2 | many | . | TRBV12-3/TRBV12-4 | TGTGCCAGCACCAACACCGGGGAGCTGTTTTTT | CASTNTGELFF
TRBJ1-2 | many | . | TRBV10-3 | TGTGCCATCAGTGACAGGTCTAACTATGGCTACACCTTC | CAISDRSNYGYTF
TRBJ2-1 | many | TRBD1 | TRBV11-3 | TGTGCCAGCGGACAGGGGGCGAATGAGCAGTTCTTC | CASGQGANEQFF
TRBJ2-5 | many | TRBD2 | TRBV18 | TGTGCCAGCTCACCACTCGGGAGGGCCCAAGAGACCCAGTACTTC | CASSPLGRAQETQYF
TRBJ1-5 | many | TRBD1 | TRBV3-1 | TGTGCCAGCAGCTACAGGGGTAGCAATCAGCCCCAGCATTTT | CASSYRGSNQPQHF
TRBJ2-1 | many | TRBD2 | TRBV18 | TGTGCCAGCTCACTCTCCAGTCCAGCGGGAGCAAGCAATGAGCAGTTCTTC | CASSLSSPAGASNEQFF